This TCR beta chain was captured in a study of cytomegalovirus exposure and HLA in healthy donors. General observations from the study: Later analysis showed TCR association rates varying by HLA locus, highest for DRB1 and lowest for HLA-C.

Note on this clone: Its cognate antigen is unknown.

Germline values: CDR1 LNHDA, CDR2 SQIVND (reference sequence). This CDR3 has 15 residues. Trimming pared 7 bases from V and 0 bases from J, leaving 13 bases between. The PCR used 60 Vbeta and 13 Jbeta primers. Measured with immunoSEQ multiplex PCR; TCRdb has only the in-frame clones, and not every one. In the table there are 200,000 or so clones, around four fifths of which are singletons. The sequencing sample was made of PBMCs. This TCR derives from a woman between 40 and 50 years old in good health and CMV-seronegative. The chain recombines TRBV19 with TRBJ1-5, with D possibly TRBD1 on 5 matching bases. CDR3 sequence: CASKTARYSNQPQHF. The DNA of the CDR3 is TGTGCCAGTAAGACAGCAAGATATAGCAATCAGCCCCAGCATTTT.